The T cell receptor (beta chain) described here comes from a study of T-cell reconstitution after alpha-beta-depleted transplantation in children. Study-level results: By about two months after transplant, alpha-beta T cells reportedly arose from several hundred graft clones that had expanded. The study traced high day-60 TCRbeta diversity in some patients to surviving recipient T cells and thymic progenitors.

During its preparation, the TCRbeta library received unique molecular identifiers. TCRdb recomputed calls from the PCR reads with MiXCR, one row per CDR3 protein. There are roughly 340,000 distinct CDR3 sequences in the sample; around 15% occur only once, and about 41% lies in the top ten. In its sample, this clonotype ranks as medium-sized (0.01 to 0.1%). The antigen is not known. Per the germline V gene, CDR1 is SQVTM and CDR2 is ANQGSEA. The CDR3 consists of 15 residues. The V and J ends lost 4 bases and 3 bases, in that order; junction bases with no gene match: 11. The specimen comprised PBMCs, mostly from graft donor cells, sampled 360 days after TCRalphabeta/CD19-depleted stem cell transplant. The receptor was derived from a male patient aged 2-10 years who had a stem cell transplant for acute lymphoblastic leukemia, so the T cells may come from the graft donor. The genes are TRBV29-1 and TRBJ2-7; 8 bases match TRBD1. The CDR3 spells CSVVHADRANYEQYF. The CDR3 DNA reads TGCAGCGTTGTACATGCGGACAGGGCGAACTACGAGCAGTACTTC.